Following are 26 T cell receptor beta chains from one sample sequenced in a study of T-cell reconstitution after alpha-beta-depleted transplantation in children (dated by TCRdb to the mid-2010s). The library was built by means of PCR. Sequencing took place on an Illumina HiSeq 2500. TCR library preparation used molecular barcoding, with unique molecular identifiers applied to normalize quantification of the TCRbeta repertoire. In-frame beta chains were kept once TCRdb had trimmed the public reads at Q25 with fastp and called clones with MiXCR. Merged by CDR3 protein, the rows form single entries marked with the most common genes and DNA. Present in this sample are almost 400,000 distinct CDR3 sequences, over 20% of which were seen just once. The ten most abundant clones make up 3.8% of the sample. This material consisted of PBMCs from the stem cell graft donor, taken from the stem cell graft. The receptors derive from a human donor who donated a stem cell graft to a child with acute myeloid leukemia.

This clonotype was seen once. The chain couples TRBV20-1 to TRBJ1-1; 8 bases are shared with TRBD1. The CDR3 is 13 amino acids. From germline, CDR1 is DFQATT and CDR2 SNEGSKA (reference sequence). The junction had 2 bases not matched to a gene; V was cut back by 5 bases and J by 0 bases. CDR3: CSAGGQVNTEAFF. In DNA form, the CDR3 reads TGCAGTGCTGGGGGACAGGTGAACACTGAAGCTTTCTTT.

CDR3 DNA: TGCGCCAGCAGCATTACAGGGGGGTACAATGAGCAGTTCTTC. This encodes CASSITGGYNEQFF. The chain uses TRBV5-1 and TRBJ2-1; 8 nucleotides match TRBD1. The CDR3 has 14 residues. Looked up from germline, CDR1 is SGHRS and CDR2 is YFSETQ. V lost 4 bases and J lost 4; bases outside the gene matches: 4. The full variable domain, rest sourced from reference TRBV5-1 and TRBJ2-1, is KAGVTQTPRYLIKTRGQQVTLSCSPISGHRSVSWYQQTPGQGLQFLFEYFSETQRNKGNFPGRFSGRQFSNSRSEMNVSTLELGDSALYLCASSITGGYNEQFFGPGTRLTVL.

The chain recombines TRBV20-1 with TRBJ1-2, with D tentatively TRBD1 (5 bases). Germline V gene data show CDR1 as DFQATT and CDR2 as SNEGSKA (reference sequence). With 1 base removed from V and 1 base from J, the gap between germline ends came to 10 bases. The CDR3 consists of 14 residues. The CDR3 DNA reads TGCAGTGCTAGAGTAGGGGCCGGTAACTATGGCTACACCTTC. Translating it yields CSARVGAGNYGYTF.

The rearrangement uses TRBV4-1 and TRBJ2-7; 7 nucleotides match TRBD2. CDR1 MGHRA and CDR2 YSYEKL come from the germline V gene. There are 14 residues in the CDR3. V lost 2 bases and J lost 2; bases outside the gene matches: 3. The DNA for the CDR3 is TGCGCCAGCAGCCAACTAGCGGAGACCTACGAGCAGTACTTC. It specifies CASSQLAETYEQYF.

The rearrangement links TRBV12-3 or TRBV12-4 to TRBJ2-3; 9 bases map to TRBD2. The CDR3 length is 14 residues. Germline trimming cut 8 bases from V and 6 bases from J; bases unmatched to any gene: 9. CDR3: CASGRAGGGDTQYF. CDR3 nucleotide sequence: TGTGCCAGCGGAAGAGCGGGGGGAGGGGATACGCAGTATTTT.

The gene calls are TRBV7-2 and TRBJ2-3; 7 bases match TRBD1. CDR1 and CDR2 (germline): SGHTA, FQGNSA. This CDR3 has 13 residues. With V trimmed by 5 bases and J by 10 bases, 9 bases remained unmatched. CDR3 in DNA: TGTGCCAGCAGCCCTGGACAGGCTGGAGCGCAGTATTTT. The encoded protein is CASSPGQAGAQYF.

In DNA form, the CDR3 reads TGTGCCAGCAGTTTAGCTCACAGTTTCACAGATACGCAGTATTTT. This encodes CASSLAHSFTDTQYF. The chain employs TRBV12-3 or TRBV12-4 and TRBJ2-3, with D unclear. V was trimmed by 0 bases and J by 2 bases, leaving 9 bases between them. CDR3 length: 15 amino acids.

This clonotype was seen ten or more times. The CDR3 DNA reads TGTGCCAGCAGTTACGGCAGGAACACTGAAGCTTTCTTT. Amino acid sequence: CASSYGRNTEAFF. The chain joins TRBV6-5 to TRBJ1-1; D is uncertain. Trimming stripped 2 bases from V and 1 base from J, with 5 bases between. Germline values: CDR1 MNHEY, CDR2 SVGAGI. CDR3 size: 13 residues.

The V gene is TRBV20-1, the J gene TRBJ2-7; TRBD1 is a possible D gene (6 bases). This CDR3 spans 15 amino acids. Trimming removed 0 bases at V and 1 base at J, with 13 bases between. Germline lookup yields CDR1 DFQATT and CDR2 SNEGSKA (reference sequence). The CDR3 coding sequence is TGCAGTGCTAGAGATTTTTTGCAGGGGTCCTACGAGCAGTACTTC. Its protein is CSARDFLQGSYEQYF.

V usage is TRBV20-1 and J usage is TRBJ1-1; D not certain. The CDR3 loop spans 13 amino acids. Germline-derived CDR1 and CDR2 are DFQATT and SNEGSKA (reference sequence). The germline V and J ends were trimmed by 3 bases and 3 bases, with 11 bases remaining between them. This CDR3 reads CSASPISDTEAFF. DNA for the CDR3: TGCAGTGCTAGTCCCATTTCGGACACTGAAGCTTTCTTT.

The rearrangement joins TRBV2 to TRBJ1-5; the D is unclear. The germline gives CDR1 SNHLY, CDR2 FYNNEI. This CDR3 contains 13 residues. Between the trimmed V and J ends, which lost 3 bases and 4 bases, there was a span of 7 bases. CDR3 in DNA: TGTGCCAGCAGTGATCTGGGAAATCAGCCCCAGCATTTT. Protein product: CASSDLGNQPQHF.

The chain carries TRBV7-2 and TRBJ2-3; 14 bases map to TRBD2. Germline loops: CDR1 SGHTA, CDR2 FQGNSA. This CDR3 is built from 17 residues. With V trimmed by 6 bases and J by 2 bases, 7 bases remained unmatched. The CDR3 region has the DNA TGTGCCAGCAGATTAAAGGGACTAGCGGGAGACACAGATACGCAGTATTTT. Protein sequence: CASRLKGLAGDTDTQYF.

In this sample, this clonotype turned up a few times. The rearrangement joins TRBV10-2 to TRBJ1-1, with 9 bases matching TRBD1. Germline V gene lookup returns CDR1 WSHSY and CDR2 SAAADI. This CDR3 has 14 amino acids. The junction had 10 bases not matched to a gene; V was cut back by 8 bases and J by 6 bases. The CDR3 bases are TGCGCCAGCGCTAAAATACAGGGGGCATCTGAAGCTTTCTTT. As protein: CASAKIQGASEAFF.

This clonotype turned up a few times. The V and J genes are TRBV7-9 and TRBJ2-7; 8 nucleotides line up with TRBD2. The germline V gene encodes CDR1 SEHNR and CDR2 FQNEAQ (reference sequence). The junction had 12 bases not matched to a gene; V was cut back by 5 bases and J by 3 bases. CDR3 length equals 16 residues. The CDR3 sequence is CASSGKKAGADYEQYF. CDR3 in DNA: TGTGCCAGCAGCGGGAAGAAAGCGGGAGCGGACTACGAGCAGTACTTC. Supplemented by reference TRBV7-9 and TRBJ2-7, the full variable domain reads DTGVSQNPRHKITKRGQNVTFRCDPISEHNRLYWYRQTLGQGPEFLTYFQNEAQLEKSRLLSDRFSAERPKGSFSTLEIQRTEQGDSAMYLCASSGKKAGADYEQYFGPGTRLTVT.

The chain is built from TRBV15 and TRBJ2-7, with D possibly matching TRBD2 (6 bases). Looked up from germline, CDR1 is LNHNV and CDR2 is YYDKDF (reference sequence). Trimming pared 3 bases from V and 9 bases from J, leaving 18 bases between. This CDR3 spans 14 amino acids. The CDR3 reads CATSRPGTGEGQYF. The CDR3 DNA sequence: TGTGCCACCAGCAGGCCCGGGACTGGAGAAGGGCAGTACTTC.

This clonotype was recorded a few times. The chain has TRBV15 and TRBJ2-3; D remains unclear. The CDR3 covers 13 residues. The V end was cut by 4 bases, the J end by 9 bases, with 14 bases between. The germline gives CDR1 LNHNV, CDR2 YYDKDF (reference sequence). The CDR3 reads CATSTGYGDTQYF. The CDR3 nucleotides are TGTGCCACCAGCACAGGATATGGTGACACGCAGTATTTT. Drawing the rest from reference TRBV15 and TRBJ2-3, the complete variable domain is DAMVIQNPRYQVTQFGKPVTLSCSQTLNHNVMYWYQQKSSQAPKLLFHYYDKDFNNEADTPDNFQSRRPNTSFCFLDIRSPGLGDTAMYLCATSTGYGDTQYFGPGTRLTVL.

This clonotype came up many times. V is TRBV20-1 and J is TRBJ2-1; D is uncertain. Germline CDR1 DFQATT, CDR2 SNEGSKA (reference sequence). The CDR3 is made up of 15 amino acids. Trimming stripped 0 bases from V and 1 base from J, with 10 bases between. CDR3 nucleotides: TGCAGTGCTAGAGAGCGCCCCGGGTCCTACAATGAGCAGTTCTTC. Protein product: CSARERPGSYNEQFF.

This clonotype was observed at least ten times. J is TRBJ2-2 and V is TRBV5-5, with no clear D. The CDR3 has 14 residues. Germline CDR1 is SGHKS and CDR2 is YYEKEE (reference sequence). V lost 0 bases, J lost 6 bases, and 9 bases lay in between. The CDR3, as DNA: TGTGCCAGCAGCTTGGATATCAGTCCCGGGGAGCTGTTTTTT. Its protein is CASSLDISPGELFF.

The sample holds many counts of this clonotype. CDR3 sequence reads: CSAKTAPYNSPLHF. In DNA, the CDR3 is TGCAGTGCTAAGACAGCGCCCTATAATTCACCCCTCCACTTT. The J gene is TRBJ1-6, the V gene TRBV20-1; tentative D call: TRBD1 (5 bases). Trimming stripped 4 bases from V and 2 bases from J, with 9 bases between. This CDR3 has 14 residues. CDR1 DFQATT and CDR2 SNEGSKA come from the germline V gene (reference sequence).

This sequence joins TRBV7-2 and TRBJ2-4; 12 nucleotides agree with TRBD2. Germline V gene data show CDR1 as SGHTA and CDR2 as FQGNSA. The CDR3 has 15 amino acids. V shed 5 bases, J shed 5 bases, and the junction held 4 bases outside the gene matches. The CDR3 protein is CASSLTSGSQNIQYF. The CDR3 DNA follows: TGTGCCAGCAGCCTGACTAGCGGGAGCCAAAACATTCAGTACTTC.

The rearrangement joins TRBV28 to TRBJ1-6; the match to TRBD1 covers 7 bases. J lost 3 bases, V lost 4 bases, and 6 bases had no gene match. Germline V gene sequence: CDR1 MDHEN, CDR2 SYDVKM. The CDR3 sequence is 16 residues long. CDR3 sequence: CASSSAGQVYNSPLHF. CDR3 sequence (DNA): TGTGCCAGCAGTTCCGCTGGACAGGTCTATAATTCACCCCTCCACTTT.

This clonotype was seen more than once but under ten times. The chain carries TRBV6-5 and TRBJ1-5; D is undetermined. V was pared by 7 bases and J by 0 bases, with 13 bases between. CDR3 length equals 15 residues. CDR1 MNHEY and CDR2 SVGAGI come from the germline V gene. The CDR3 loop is CASKVEFYSNQPQHF. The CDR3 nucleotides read TGTGCCAGCAAGGTAGAATTCTATAGCAATCAGCCCCAGCATTTT.

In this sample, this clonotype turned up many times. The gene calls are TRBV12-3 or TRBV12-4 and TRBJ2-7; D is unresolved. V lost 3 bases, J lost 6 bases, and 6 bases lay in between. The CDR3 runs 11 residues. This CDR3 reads CASSLTGEQYF. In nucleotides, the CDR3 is TGTGCCAGCAGTTTGACGGGCGAGCAGTACTTC.

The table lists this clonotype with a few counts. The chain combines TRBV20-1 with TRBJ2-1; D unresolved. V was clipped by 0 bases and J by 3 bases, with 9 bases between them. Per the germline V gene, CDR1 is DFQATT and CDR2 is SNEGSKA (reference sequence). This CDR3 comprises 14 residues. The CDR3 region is CSARDRNYYNEQFF. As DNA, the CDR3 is TGCAGTGCTAGAGATCGGAATTACTACAATGAGCAGTTCTTC.

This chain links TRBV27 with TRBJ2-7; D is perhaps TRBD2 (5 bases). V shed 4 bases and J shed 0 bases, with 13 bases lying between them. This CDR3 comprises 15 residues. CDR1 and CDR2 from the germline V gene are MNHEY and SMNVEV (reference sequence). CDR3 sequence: CASSYRGLSSYEQYF. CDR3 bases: TGTGCCAGCAGTTACCGCGGACTTAGCTCCTACGAGCAGTACTTC.

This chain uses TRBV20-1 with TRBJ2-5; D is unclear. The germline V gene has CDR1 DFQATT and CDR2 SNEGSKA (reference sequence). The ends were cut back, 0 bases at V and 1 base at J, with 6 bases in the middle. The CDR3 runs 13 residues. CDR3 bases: TGCAGTGCTAGAGATTTTGGCCAAGAGACCCAGTACTTC. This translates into CSARDFGQETQYF.